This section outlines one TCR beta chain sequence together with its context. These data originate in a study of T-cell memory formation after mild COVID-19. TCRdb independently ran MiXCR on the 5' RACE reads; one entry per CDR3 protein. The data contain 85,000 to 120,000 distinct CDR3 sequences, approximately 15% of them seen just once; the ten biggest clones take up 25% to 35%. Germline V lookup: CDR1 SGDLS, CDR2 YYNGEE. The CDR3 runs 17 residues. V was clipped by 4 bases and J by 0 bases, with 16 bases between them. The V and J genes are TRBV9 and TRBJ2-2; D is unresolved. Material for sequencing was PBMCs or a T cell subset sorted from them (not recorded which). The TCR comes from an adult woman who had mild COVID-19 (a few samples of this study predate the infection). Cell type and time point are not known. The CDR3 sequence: CASSRQGQPTNTGELFF. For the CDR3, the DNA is TGTGCCAGCAGCCGTCAAGGGCAGCCTACGAACACCGGGGAGCTGTTTTTT.